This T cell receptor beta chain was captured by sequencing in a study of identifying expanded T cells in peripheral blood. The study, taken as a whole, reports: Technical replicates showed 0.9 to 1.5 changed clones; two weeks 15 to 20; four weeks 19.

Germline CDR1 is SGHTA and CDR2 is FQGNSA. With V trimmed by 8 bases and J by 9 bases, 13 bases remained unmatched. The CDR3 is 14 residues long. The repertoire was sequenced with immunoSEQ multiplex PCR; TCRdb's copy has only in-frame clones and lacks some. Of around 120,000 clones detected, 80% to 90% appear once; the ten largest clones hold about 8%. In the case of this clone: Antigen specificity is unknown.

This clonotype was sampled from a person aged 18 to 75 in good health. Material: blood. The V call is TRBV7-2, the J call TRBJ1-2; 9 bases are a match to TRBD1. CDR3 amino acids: CASSIPGQGFRYTF. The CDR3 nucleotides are TGTGCCAGCTCGATTCCGGGACAGGGTTTTCGCTACACCTTC.